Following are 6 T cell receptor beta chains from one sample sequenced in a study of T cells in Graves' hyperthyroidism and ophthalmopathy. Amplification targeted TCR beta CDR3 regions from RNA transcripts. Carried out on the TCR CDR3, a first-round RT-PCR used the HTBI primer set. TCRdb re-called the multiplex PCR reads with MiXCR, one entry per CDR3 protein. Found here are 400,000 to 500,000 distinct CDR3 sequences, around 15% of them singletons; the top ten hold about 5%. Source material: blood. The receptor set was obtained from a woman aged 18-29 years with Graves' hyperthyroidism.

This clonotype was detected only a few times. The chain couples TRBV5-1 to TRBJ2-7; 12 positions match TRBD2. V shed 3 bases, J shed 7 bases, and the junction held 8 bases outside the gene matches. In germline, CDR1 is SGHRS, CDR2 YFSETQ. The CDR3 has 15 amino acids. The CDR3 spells CASSSRLAGVNEQYF. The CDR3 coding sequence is TGCGCCAGCAGCTCGAGACTAGCGGGAGTCAATGAGCAGTACTTC.

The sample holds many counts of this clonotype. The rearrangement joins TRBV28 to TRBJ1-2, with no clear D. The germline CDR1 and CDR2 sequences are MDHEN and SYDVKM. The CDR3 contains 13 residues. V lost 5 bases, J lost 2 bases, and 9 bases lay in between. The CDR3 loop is CASSPPQNYGYTF. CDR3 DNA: TGTGCCAGCAGTCCTCCTCAAAACTATGGCTACACCTTC.

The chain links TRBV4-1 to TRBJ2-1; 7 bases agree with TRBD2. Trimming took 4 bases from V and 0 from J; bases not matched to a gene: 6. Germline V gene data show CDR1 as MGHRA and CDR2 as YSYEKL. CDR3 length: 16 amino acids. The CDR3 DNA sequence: TGCGCCAGCAGCCGGGAGGGCCTTAGCTCCTACAATGAGCAGTTCTTC. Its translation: CASSREGLSSYNEQFF.

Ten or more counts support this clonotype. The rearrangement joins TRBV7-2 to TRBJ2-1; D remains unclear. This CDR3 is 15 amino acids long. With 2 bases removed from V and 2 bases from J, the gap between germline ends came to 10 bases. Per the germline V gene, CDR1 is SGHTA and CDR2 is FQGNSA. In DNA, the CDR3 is TGTGCCAGCAGCTTATCGAGTAAACCCTACAATGAGCAGTTCTTC. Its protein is CASSLSSKPYNEQFF.

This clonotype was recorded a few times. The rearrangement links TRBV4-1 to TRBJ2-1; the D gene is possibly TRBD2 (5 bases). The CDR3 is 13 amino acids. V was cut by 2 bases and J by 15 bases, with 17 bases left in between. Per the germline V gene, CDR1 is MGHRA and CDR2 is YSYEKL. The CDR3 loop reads CASSQKTGPSPFF. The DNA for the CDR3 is TGCGCCAGCAGCCAAAAAACCGGGCCTAGCCCGTTCTTC.

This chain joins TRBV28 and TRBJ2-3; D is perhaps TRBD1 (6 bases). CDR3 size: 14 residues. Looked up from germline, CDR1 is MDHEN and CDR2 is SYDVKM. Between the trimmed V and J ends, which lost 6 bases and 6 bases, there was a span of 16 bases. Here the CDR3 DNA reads TGTGCCAGCAGGGCCTGGGGGCCAGTGGATACGCAGTATTTT. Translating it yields CASRAWGPVDTQYF.